This T cell receptor (beta chain) was identified during a study of CD8 T cells in ankylosing spondylitis. Study findings and constraints: Significantly higher representation of disease-linked clones was reported for matched ankylosing spondylitis synovial fluid. The disease-linked clones had a CD8+ phenotype and low blood frequencies. For ankylosing spondylitis blood, a TCR beta motif of 7 or 8 highly homologous variants appeared characteristic. In reactive arthritis synovial fluid and blood, some motif variants had been reported before.

The CDR3 covers 12 residues. The V gene's germline CDR1 is SGHTA and CDR2 FQGNSA. V lost 4 bases, J lost 11 bases, and 14 bases lay in between. With respect to this clonotype: Its antigen is unknown.

Quantitative barcoded 5'-RACE was used to prepare TCR beta libraries. TCRdb fed the 5' RACE reads into MiXCR, producing one record per CDR3 protein. This table holds roughly 450,000 distinct CDR3 sequences, roughly a quarter found once. This clonotype originated in a male donor with ankylosing spondylitis. The J gene is TRBJ1-1, the V gene TRBV7-2; D perhaps matches TRBD1 (5 bases). Sequences were obtained from blood, either unsorted or a sorted T cell fraction (not recorded which). The CDR3 sequence is CASSSGGGVAFF. The CDR3 DNA reads as TGTGCCAGCAGCTCCGGGGGAGGGGTTGCTTTCTTT.